This paragraph covers one TCR beta chain sequence. The sample is drawn from a study of control samples from healthy donors and cancer patients. This table comes from immunoSEQ multiplex PCR, and its TCRdb copy is limited to in-frame clones, with some not included. The sample contains about 180,000 clones, roughly 89% of which appear only once. The CDR3 length is 13 residues. J lost 7 bases, V lost 8 bases, and 4 bases had no gene match. Germline values: CDR1 SGHAT, CDR2 FQNNGV. This clonotype originated in a woman between 45 and 65 years old in good health. V is TRBV11-2 and J is TRBJ1-6, with 8 bases that match TRBD1. Sequencing input: blood. The CDR3 loop is CASSDRGNSPLHF. DNA for the CDR3: TGTGCCAGCTCCGACAGGGGAAATTCACCCCTCCACTTT.